The sequence of this T cell receptor beta chain was determined in a study of T cells in Graves' hyperthyroidism and ophthalmopathy. No ophthalmopathy progression within 18 months constituted stable Graves' hyperthyroidism. Newly diagnosed patients aged 18 to 65 had hyperthyroidism of under 2 months' duration. Study results and caveats: Within blood appeared most thyroid clonotypes that had expanded above 0.001.

Trimming stripped 4 bases from V and 5 bases from J, with 18 bases between. The CDR3 extends over 16 amino acids. The germline gives CDR1 SEHNR, CDR2 FQNEAQ (reference sequence). RNA transcripts provided the source from which TCR beta CDR3 regions were amplified. The study used the HTBI primer set for a first-round RT-PCR of the TCR CDR3. TCRdb called the multiplex PCR reads again in MiXCR, with one record for every CDR3 protein. The sample has about 840,000 distinct CDR3 sequences; around 38% are singletons. Remarks on this clonotype: Its antigen is unknown.

The source is a man aged 18 to 30 with Graves' hyperthyroidism. Sequenced material: blood. The chain combines TRBV7-9 with TRBJ1-5, with a tentative D call TRBD1 (5 bases). CDR3 loop: CASSSSMGTVYQPQHF. The CDR3 DNA follows: TGTGCCAGCAGCTCGAGTATGGGGACGGTCTATCAGCCCCAGCATTTT.